The present entry profiles one T cell receptor (beta chain) with its context. CDR3 length: 13 residues. The V gene's germline CDR1 is SGHAT and CDR2 FQNNGV. V lost 5 bases, J lost 5 bases, and 12 bases lay in between. The entry originates in a study of T cell changes during pregnancy in multiple sclerosis. TCRdb's copy holds only in-frame clones and misses some; the assay was immunoSEQ multiplex PCR. The sample has tens of thousands of clones, nearly 90% seen once; the top ten hold roughly 1.2%. The chain recombines TRBV11-2 with TRBJ2-5; D is undetermined. The sequence derives from a female donor with multiple sclerosis, enrolled in a pregnancy study. The material was CD4+ T cells from peripheral blood mononuclear cells, obtained in the first trimester of pregnancy. The DNA for the CDR3 is TGTGCCAGCAGCCCCAAAAGCTTGGAGACCCAGTACTTC. It yields the protein CASSPKSLETQYF. The full variable domain, its missing parts supplied by reference TRBV11-2 and TRBJ2-5, is EAGVAQSPRYKIIEKRQSVAFWCNPISGHATLYWYQQILGQGPKLLIQFQNNGVVDDSQLPKDRFSAERLKGVDSTLKIQPAKLEDSAVYLCASSPKSLETQYFGPGTRLLVL.